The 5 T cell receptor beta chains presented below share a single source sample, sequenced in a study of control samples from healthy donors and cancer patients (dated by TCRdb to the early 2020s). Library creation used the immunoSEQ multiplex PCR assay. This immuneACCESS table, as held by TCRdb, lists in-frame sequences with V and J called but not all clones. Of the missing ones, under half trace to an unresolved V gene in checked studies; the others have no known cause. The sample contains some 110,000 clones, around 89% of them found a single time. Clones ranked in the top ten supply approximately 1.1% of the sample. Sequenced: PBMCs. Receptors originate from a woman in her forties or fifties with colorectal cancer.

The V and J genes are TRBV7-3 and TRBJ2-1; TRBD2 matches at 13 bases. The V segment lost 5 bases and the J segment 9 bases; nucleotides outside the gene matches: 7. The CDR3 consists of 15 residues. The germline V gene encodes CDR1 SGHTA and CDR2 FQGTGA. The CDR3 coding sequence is TGTGCCAGCAGCCAAGGACTAGCGGGAGCTGGTGAGCAGTTCTTC. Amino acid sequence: CASSQGLAGAGEQFF.

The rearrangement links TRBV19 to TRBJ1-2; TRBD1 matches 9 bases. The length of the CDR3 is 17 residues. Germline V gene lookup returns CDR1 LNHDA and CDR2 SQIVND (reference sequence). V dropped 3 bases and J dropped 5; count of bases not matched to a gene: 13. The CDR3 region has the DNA TGTGCCAGTAGTATCCGGATACAGGGGGCGAAGAGGTATGGCTACACCTTC. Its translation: CASSIRIQGAKRYGYTF.

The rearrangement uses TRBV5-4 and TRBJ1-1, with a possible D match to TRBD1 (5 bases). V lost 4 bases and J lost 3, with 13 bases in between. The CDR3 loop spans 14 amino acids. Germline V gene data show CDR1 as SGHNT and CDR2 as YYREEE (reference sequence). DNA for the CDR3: TGTGCCAGCAGCCTCCGAGGGGATTACACTGAAGCTTTCTTT. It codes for CASSLRGDYTEAFF.

The CDR3 protein is CASSIDRSRSEKLFF. DNA of the CDR3: TGTGCCAGTAGTATAGACAGGTCGAGAAGTGAAAAACTGTTTTTT. The rearrangement links TRBV19 to TRBJ1-4, with D unresolved. Trimming took off 0 bases at V and 7 bases at J, with 12 bases between the two ends. Germline CDR1 is LNHDA and CDR2 is SQIVND (reference sequence). This CDR3 comprises 15 residues.

This chain's CDR3 is CASSLSRTAPEAFF. The CDR3 bases are TGTGCCAGCAGCTTATCCCGGACAGCTCCTGAAGCTTTCTTT. This chain connects TRBV7-2 to TRBJ1-1; a possible D gene is TRBD1 (6 bases). V lost 2 bases and J lost 6, with 13 bases in between. Germline V gene sequence: CDR1 SGHTA, CDR2 FQGNSA. The CDR3 spans 14 residues.